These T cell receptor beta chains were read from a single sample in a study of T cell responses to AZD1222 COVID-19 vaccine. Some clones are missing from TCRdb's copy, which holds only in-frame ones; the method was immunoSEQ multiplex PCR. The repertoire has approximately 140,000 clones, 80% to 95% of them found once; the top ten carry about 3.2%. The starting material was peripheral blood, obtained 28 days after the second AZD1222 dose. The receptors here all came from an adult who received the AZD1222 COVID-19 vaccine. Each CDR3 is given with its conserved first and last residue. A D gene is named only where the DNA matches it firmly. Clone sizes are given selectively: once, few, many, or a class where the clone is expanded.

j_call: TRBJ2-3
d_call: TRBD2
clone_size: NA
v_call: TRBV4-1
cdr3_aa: CASREDRLASTDTQYF
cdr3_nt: TGCGCCAGCAGGGAGGACCGACTAGCTAGCACAGATACGCAGTATTTT

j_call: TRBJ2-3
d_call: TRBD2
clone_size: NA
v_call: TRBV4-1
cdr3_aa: CASSPDWGLAGVDTDTQYF
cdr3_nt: TGCGCCAGCAGCCCAGACTGGGGACTAGCGGGAGTAGACACAGATACGCAGTATTTT

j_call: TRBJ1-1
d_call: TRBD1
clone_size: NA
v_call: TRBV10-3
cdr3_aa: CAISESPRQGNTEAFF
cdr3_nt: TGTGCCATCAGTGAGTCGCCCCGACAGGGGAACACTGAAGCTTTCTTT

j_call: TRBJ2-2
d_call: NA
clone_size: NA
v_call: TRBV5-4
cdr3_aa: CASSLFPGELFF
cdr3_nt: TGTGCCAGCAGCTTGTTCCCCGGGGAGCTGTTTTTT

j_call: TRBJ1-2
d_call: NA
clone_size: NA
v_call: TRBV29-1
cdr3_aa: CSVDNSWNYGYTF
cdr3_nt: TGCAGCGTGGATAATTCCTGGAACTATGGCTACACCTTC

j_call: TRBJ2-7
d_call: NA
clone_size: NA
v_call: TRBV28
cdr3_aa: CASNSPGSSSYEQYF
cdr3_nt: TGTGCCAGCAACTCCCCGGGAAGCTCCTCCTACGAGCAGTACTTC

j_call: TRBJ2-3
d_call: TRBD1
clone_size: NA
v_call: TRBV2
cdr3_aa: CASSDDRATDTQYF
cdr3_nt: TGTGCCAGCAGTGATGACAGGGCAACTGATACGCAGTATTTT

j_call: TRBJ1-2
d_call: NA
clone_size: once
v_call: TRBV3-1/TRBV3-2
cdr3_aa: CASSPGTTNYGYTF
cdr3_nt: TGTGCCAGCAGCCCCGGGACAACTAACTATGGCTACACCTTC

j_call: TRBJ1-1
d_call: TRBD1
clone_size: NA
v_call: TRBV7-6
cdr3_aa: CASSSRGPQGTEAFF
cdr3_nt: TGTGCCAGCAGCTCCAGGGGGCCCCAGGGAACTGAAGCTTTCTTT

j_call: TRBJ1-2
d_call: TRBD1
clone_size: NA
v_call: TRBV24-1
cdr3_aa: CATSGGTVQDYGYTF
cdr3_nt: TGTGCCACCAGTGGGGGGACAGTCCAGGACTATGGCTACACCTTC

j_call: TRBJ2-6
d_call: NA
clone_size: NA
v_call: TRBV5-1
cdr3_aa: CASSFASANSGANVLTF
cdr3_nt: TGCGCCAGCAGCTTCGCTAGCGCAAACTCTGGGGCCAACGTCCTGACTTTC

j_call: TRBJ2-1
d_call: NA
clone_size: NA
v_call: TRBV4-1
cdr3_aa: CASSQAYSPTFF
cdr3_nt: TGCGCCAGCAGCCAAGCTTATTCTCCCACGTTCTTC

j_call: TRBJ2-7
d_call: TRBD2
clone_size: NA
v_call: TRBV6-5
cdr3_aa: CASSYSGLAGPEQYF
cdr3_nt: TGTGCCAGCAGTTACTCGGGACTAGCGGGACCCGAGCAGTACTTC

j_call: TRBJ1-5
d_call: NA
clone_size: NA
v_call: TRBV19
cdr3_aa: CASSIGGRGNQPQHF
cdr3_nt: TGTGCCAGTAGTATCGGGGGTAGGGGCAATCAGCCCCAGCATTTT

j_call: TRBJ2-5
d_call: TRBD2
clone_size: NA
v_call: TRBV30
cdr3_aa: CAWGRGLAGGETQYF
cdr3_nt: TGTGCCTGGGGTAGGGGACTAGCGGGCGGAGAGACCCAGTACTTC

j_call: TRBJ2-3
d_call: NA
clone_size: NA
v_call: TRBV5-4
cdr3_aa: CASSFWGTDTQYF
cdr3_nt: TGTGCCAGCAGCTTCTGGGGCACAGATACGCAGTATTTT

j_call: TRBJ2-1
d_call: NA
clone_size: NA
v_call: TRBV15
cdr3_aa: CATSRDIGGREQFF
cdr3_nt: TGTGCCACCAGCAGAGATATAGGGGGGAGGGAGCAGTTCTTC

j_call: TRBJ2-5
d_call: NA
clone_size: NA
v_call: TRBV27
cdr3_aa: CASSTPGAQYF
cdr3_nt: TGTGCCAGCAGTACCCCTGGGGCCCAGTACTTC

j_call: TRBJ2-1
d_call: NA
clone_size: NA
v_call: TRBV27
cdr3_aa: CASSLGLSSYNEQFF
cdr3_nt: TGTGCCAGCAGTTTAGGGCTATCCTCCTACAATGAGCAGTTCTTC

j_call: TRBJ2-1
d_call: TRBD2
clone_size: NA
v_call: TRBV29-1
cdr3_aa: CSVVVTSGRVGNEQFF
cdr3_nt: TGCAGCGTTGTAGTAACTAGCGGGAGGGTAGGCAATGAGCAGTTCTTC

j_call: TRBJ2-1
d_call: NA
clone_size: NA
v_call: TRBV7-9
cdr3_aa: CASSSTSTSSSYNEQFF
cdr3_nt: TGTGCCAGCAGCTCGACCTCGACTTCCAGCTCATACAATGAGCAGTTCTTC

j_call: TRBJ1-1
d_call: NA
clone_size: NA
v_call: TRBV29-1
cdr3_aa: CSVESPKNTEAFF
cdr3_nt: TGCAGCGTTGAGTCCCCCAAGAACACTGAAGCTTTCTTT

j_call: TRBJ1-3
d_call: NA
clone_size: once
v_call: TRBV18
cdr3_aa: CASSPTRPAFSGNTIYF
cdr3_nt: TGTGCCAGCTCACCGACGCGCCCAGCTTTTTCTGGAAACACCATATATTTT

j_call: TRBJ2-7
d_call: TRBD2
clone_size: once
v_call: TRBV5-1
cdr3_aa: CASSLRLAGVGEQYF
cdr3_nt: TGCGCCAGCAGCTTGAGGCTAGCGGGAGTGGGAGAGCAGTACTTC

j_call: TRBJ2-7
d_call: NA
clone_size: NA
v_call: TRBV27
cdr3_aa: CASSLGAGFLEQYF
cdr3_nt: TGTGCCAGCAGTTTAGGGGCCGGGTTTTTGGAGCAGTACTTC

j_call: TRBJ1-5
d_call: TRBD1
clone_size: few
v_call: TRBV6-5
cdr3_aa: CASSRDSRQPQHF
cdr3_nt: TGTGCCAGCAGCCGGGACAGTAGGCAGCCCCAGCATTTT

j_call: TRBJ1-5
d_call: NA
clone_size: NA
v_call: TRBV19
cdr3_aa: CASTGGYQPQHF
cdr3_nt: TGTGCCAGTACCGGGGGTTATCAGCCCCAGCATTTT

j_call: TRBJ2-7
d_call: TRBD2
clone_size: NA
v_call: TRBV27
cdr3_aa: CASSLSILAGRYEQYF
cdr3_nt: TGTGCCAGCAGTTTATCGATCCTAGCGGGACGCTACGAGCAGTACTTC

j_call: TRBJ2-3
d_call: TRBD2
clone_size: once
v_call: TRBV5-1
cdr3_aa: CASSLGAGGYPDTQYF
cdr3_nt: TGCGCCAGCAGCTTGGGAGCGGGAGGGTACCCAGATACGCAGTATTTT

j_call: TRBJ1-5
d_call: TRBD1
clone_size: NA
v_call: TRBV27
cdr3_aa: CASSFLGAGGPQPQHF
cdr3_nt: TGTGCCAGCAGTTTCCTAGGGGCAGGGGGTCCTCAGCCCCAGCATTTT

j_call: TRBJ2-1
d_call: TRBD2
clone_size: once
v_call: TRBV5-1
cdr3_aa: CASQSGPGLAYEQFF
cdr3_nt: TGCGCCAGCCAATCCGGACCGGGACTAGCGTACGAGCAGTTCTTC